This is a list of T cell receptor beta chains from one sample in a study of shared clonotypes between healthy human individuals. Produced via immunoSEQ multiplex PCR; TCRdb's table is partial and in-frame only. The sample gives more than 400,000 clones, 81% of which show up once; about 13% is in the top ten. Sequences were obtained from PBMCs. These receptors all stem from a woman aged 40 to 50 in good health. Some clones in this sample may be carry-over from other donors' samples. CDR3s include the opening cysteine and the closing phenylalanine or tryptophan. The D gene is left open where the match is weak. The size of a clone is reported for some rows only, either as once, few or many, or as a class for expanded clones.

j_call: TRBJ1-5
v_call: TRBV30
clone_size: .
d_call: .
cdr3_aa: CAWSLQENQPQHF
cdr3_nt: TGTGCCTGGAGCCTCCAGGAAAATCAGCCCCAGCATTTT

j_call: TRBJ2-3
v_call: TRBV6-1
clone_size: .
d_call: TRBD2
cdr3_aa: CASTSGLVLDTQYF
cdr3_nt: TGTGCCAGCACTTCGGGACTAGTACTCGATACGCAGTATTTT

j_call: TRBJ2-5
v_call: TRBV5-1
clone_size: many
d_call: .
cdr3_aa: CASSTSFGGGRAQYF
cdr3_nt: TGCGCCAGCAGCACCTCATTCGGGGGTGGAAGGGCCCAGTACTTC

j_call: TRBJ1-5
v_call: TRBV19
clone_size: .
d_call: TRBD1
cdr3_aa: CASSIGGTEPQPQHF
cdr3_nt: TGTGCCAGTAGTATAGGAGGGACAGAGCCCCAGCCCCAGCATTTT

j_call: TRBJ2-2
v_call: TRBV5-1
clone_size: .
d_call: TRBD2
cdr3_aa: CASSPEAGGLAGELGELFF
cdr3_nt: TGCGCCAGCAGCCCTGAAGCCGGAGGACTAGCGGGAGAGTTGGGGGAGCTGTTTTTT

j_call: TRBJ2-7
v_call: TRBV25-1
clone_size: .
d_call: TRBD2
cdr3_aa: CASRGLAGDEQYF
cdr3_nt: TGTGCCAGCAGAGGACTAGCGGGCGACGAGCAGTACTTC

j_call: TRBJ1-5
v_call: TRBV7-4
clone_size: once
d_call: TRBD1
cdr3_aa: CASSLVAGGSSNQPQHF
cdr3_nt: TGTGCCAGCAGCTTAGTAGCAGGGGGCAGTAGCAATCAGCCCCAGCATTTT

j_call: TRBJ1-4
v_call: TRBV10-3
clone_size: .
d_call: .
cdr3_aa: CAISESFRGAFEKLFF
cdr3_nt: TGTGCCATCAGTGAGTCCTTCCGGGGGGCATTTGAAAAACTGTTTTTT

j_call: TRBJ2-2
v_call: TRBV6-1
clone_size: .
d_call: .
cdr3_aa: CASNQGDTGELFF
cdr3_nt: TGTGCCAGCAACCAGGGTGACACCGGGGAGCTGTTTTTT

j_call: TRBJ1-1
v_call: TRBV6-6
clone_size: many
d_call: .
cdr3_aa: CASSPTENTEAFF
cdr3_nt: TGTGCCAGCAGCCCGACAGAGAACACTGAAGCTTTCTTT

j_call: TRBJ2-3
v_call: TRBV5-1
clone_size: .
d_call: TRBD1
cdr3_aa: CASSQVGTGRTDTQYF
cdr3_nt: TGCGCCAGCTCGCAAGTGGGGACAGGGAGGACAGATACGCAGTATTTT

j_call: TRBJ2-7
v_call: TRBV7-2
clone_size: .
d_call: .
cdr3_aa: CASSLGASFYEQYF
cdr3_nt: TGTGCCAGCAGCTTAGGAGCTAGCTTCTACGAGCAGTACTTC

j_call: TRBJ1-1
v_call: TRBV4-3
clone_size: .
d_call: .
cdr3_aa: CASSQSRAVNTEAFF
cdr3_nt: TGCGCCAGCAGCCAGAGCAGGGCTGTGAACACTGAAGCTTTCTTT

j_call: TRBJ1-2
v_call: TRBV2
clone_size: .
d_call: TRBD1
cdr3_aa: CASSDGTGENYGYTF
cdr3_nt: TGTGCCAGCAGTGATGGGACAGGGGAAAACTATGGCTACACCTTC

j_call: TRBJ1-4
v_call: TRBV12-5
clone_size: .
d_call: .
cdr3_aa: CARAGGEKLFF
cdr3_nt: TGTGCTAGGGCGGGGGGTGAAAAACTGTTTTTT

j_call: TRBJ2-5
v_call: TRBV6-5
clone_size: .
d_call: .
cdr3_aa: CASSYSSGHQETQYF
cdr3_nt: TGTGCCAGCAGTTACTCGAGCGGACACCAAGAGACCCAGTACTTC

j_call: TRBJ2-5
v_call: TRBV19
clone_size: .
d_call: .
cdr3_aa: CASIREIKFQETQYF
cdr3_nt: TGTGCCAGTATCCGGGAGATTAAGTTCCAAGAGACCCAGTACTTC

j_call: TRBJ2-1
v_call: TRBV18
clone_size: .
d_call: TRBD2
cdr3_aa: CASSPNGLAGGIEQFF
cdr3_nt: TGTGCCAGCTCACCAAACGGACTAGCGGGAGGCATTGAGCAGTTCTTC

j_call: TRBJ1-3
v_call: TRBV5-6
clone_size: .
d_call: .
cdr3_aa: CASSRGSGNTIYF
cdr3_nt: TGTGCCAGCAGCCGGGGCTCTGGAAACACCATATATTTT

j_call: TRBJ2-1
v_call: TRBV11-2
clone_size: .
d_call: .
cdr3_aa: CASSLSRNEQFF
cdr3_nt: TGTGCCAGCAGCTTGTCAAGGAATGAGCAGTTCTTC

j_call: TRBJ2-7
v_call: TRBV2
clone_size: .
d_call: .
cdr3_aa: CASSSGSSSYEQYF
cdr3_nt: TGTGCCAGCTCCTCCGGGTCTAGCTCCTACGAGCAGTACTTC

j_call: TRBJ2-5
v_call: TRBV10-1
clone_size: .
d_call: .
cdr3_aa: CASSESGVAETQYF
cdr3_nt: TGCGCCAGCAGTGAGTCAGGAGTTGCGGAGACCCAGTACTTC

j_call: TRBJ2-2
v_call: TRBV6-5
clone_size: .
d_call: .
cdr3_aa: CASSYSYGGELFF
cdr3_nt: TGTGCCAGCAGTTACTCATATGGCGGGGAGCTGTTTTTT

j_call: TRBJ1-3
v_call: TRBV19
clone_size: .
d_call: TRBD1
cdr3_aa: CASSTRRQGSSGNTIYF
cdr3_nt: TGTGCCAGTAGTACACGACGACAGGGCAGCTCTGGAAACACCATATATTTT

j_call: TRBJ1-4
v_call: TRBV11-2
clone_size: .
d_call: .
cdr3_aa: CASSPQAGSNEKLFF
cdr3_nt: TGTGCCAGCAGCCCGCAAGCGGGGTCTAATGAAAAACTGTTTTTT

j_call: TRBJ2-1
v_call: TRBV25-1
clone_size: once
d_call: .
cdr3_aa: CASTPRTTGSYNEQFF
cdr3_nt: TGTGCCAGCACCCCAAGGACTACCGGCTCCTACAATGAGCAGTTCTTC

j_call: TRBJ2-1
v_call: TRBV18
clone_size: once
d_call: TRBD1
cdr3_aa: CASSQENRDRGWNEQFF
cdr3_nt: TGTGCCAGCTCACAGGAAAACCGGGACAGGGGATGGAATGAGCAGTTCTTC

j_call: TRBJ2-2
v_call: TRBV29-1
clone_size: .
d_call: .
cdr3_aa: CSVGGAANTGELFF
cdr3_nt: TGCAGCGTTGGAGGAGCGGCTAACACCGGGGAGCTGTTTTTT

j_call: TRBJ1-2
v_call: TRBV30
clone_size: .
d_call: .
cdr3_aa: CAWTWGNYGYTF
cdr3_nt: TGTGCCTGGACCTGGGGAAATTATGGCTACACCTTC

j_call: TRBJ2-4
v_call: TRBV5-4
clone_size: many
d_call: TRBD2
cdr3_aa: CASSHQTSGRNIQYF
cdr3_nt: TGTGCCAGCAGCCACCAGACTAGCGGGAGAAACATTCAGTACTTC

j_call: TRBJ1-5
v_call: TRBV2
clone_size: .
d_call: TRBD1
cdr3_aa: CASSGTGGNQPQHF
cdr3_nt: TGTGCCAGCAGTGGAACAGGGGGCAATCAGCCCCAGCATTTT

j_call: TRBJ2-5
v_call: TRBV2
clone_size: .
d_call: .
cdr3_aa: CASIRQQETQYF
cdr3_nt: TGTGCCAGCATCCGGCAGCAAGAGACCCAGTACTTC

j_call: TRBJ1-5
v_call: TRBV6-4
clone_size: .
d_call: .
cdr3_aa: CASSPPRGENQPQHF
cdr3_nt: TGTGCCAGCAGCCCACCCCGGGGAGAGAATCAGCCCCAGCATTTT

j_call: TRBJ2-1
v_call: TRBV7-8
clone_size: .
d_call: .
cdr3_aa: CASSPTSGSSYNEQFF
cdr3_nt: TGTGCCAGCAGCCCCACCTCGGGGAGCTCCTACAATGAGCAGTTCTTC

j_call: TRBJ1-2
v_call: TRBV30
clone_size: once
d_call: TRBD1
cdr3_aa: CAWSAGQGRVYGYTF
cdr3_nt: TGTGCCTGGAGTGCCGGACAGGGAAGAGTCTATGGCTACACCTTC

j_call: TRBJ2-7
v_call: TRBV5-1
clone_size: .
d_call: TRBD1
cdr3_aa: CASSSQPGQGPYEQYF
cdr3_nt: TGCGCCAGCAGTTCACAACCGGGACAGGGCCCCTACGAGCAGTACTTC

j_call: TRBJ2-7
v_call: TRBV19
clone_size: .
d_call: TRBD1
cdr3_aa: CASSTTGGSFYEQYF
cdr3_nt: TGTGCCAGTAGTACGACAGGGGGCTCATTCTACGAGCAGTACTTC

j_call: TRBJ1-1
v_call: TRBV28
clone_size: many
d_call: .
cdr3_aa: CASSLWSRMNTEAFF
cdr3_nt: TGTGCCAGCAGTTTATGGTCCAGAATGAACACTGAAGCTTTCTTT

j_call: TRBJ2-7
v_call: TRBV7-9
clone_size: .
d_call: .
cdr3_aa: CASSDRASYEQYF
cdr3_nt: TGTGCCAGCAGCGATCGGGCCTCCTACGAGCAGTACTTC

j_call: TRBJ1-6
v_call: TRBV19
clone_size: once
d_call: .
cdr3_aa: CASSSGGHNSPLHF
cdr3_nt: TGTGCCAGCAGCTCAGGCGGCCATAATTCACCCCTCCACTTT

j_call: TRBJ2-1
v_call: TRBV5-1
clone_size: .
d_call: .
cdr3_aa: CASSLIRLSYNEQFF
cdr3_nt: TGCGCCAGCAGCTTGATAAGACTATCCTACAATGAGCAGTTCTTC